Listed below are T cell receptor beta chains from one sample, sequenced in a study of blood T cell repertoires in COVID-19. Profiled with immunoSEQ multiplex PCR; TCRdb holds only in-frame clones, not every one. The table shows roughly 80,000 clones, with around 83% occurring only once. The sequencing sample was made of peripheral blood. All receptors derive from a human donor in a cohort sampled during active COVID-19. CDR3s include the opening cysteine and the closing phenylalanine or tryptophan. The order of the fields is clone size, D gene, V gene, J gene, CDR3 protein, CDR3 DNA. A D gene is named only where the DNA matches it firmly. Clone size appears in some rows only: once, few, many, or a class for an expanded clone.

>NA|NA|TRBV6-5|TRBJ1-1
CASSQNLNTEAFF
TGTGCCAGCAGTCAAAATTTGAACACTGAAGCTTTCTTT
>NA|NA|TRBV18|TRBJ2-5
CASSGAVEETQYF
TGTGCCAGCTCGGGGGCCGTCGAAGAGACCCAGTACTTC
>NA|TRBD1|TRBV10-3|TRBJ2-1
CATVPGGSYNEQFF
TGTGCCACCGTTCCAGGGGGTTCCTACAATGAGCAGTTCTTC
>NA|NA|TRBV6-1|TRBJ2-1
CASSEKRVGSYNEQFF
TGTGCCAGCAGTGAGAAACGGGTCGGTTCCTACAATGAGCAGTTCTTC
>NA|NA|TRBV30|TRBJ2-1
CAWSRSSAEQFF
TGTGCCTGGAGTCGGTCTAGCGCTGAGCAGTTCTTC
>NA|TRBD2|TRBV2|TRBJ2-3
CASSPGTSGSMDTQYF
TGTGCCAGCAGTCCGGGGACTAGCGGGAGTATGGATACGCAGTATTTT
>NA|NA|TRBV11-1|TRBJ1-6
CASSLELNSPLHF
TGTGCCAGCAGCTTAGAACTCAATTCACCCCTCCACTTT
>NA|NA|TRBV2|TRBJ2-7
CASSEAQGFTYEQYF
TGTGCCAGCAGTGAAGCACAGGGTTTTACCTACGAGCAGTACTTC
>NA|NA|TRBV6-4|TRBJ1-6
CASSEGRGRNSPLHF
TGTGCCAGCAGTGAAGGGCGAGGGAGGAATTCACCCCTCCACTTT
>few|TRBD2|TRBV7-9|TRBJ2-7
CASSSRLAGVTYEQYF
TGTGCCAGCAGCTCCAGACTAGCGGGAGTAACCTACGAGCAGTACTTC
>NA|TRBD1|TRBV5-1|TRBJ2-7
CASSQAGGRVDEQYF
TGCGCCAGCAGTCAAGCAGGGGGCCGGGTAGACGAGCAGTACTTC
>NA|NA|TRBV12-3/TRBV12-4|TRBJ1-4
CASSLREDEKLFF
TGTGCCAGCAGTTTGCGGGAGGATGAAAAACTGTTTTTT
>NA|TRBD2|TRBV11-2|TRBJ2-1
CASSKASQLAGTYNEQFF
TGTGCCAGCAGCAAAGCTAGTCAACTAGCGGGTACTTACAATGAGCAGTTCTTC
>NA|TRBD2|TRBV7-3|TRBJ2-3
CASSRGGFPADTQYF
TGTGCCAGCAGCCGGGGGGGGTTCCCCGCAGATACGCAGTATTTT
>NA|NA|TRBV30|TRBJ2-5
CAWTGSGQETQYF
TGTGCCTGGACAGGGTCCGGCCAAGAGACCCAGTACTTC
>NA|NA|TRBV5-6|TRBJ2-7
CASSPDNSYEQYF
TGTGCCAGCAGCCCGGACAACTCCTACGAGCAGTACTTC
>once|TRBD1|TRBV18|TRBJ2-3
CASSSGQGTDTQYF
TGTGCCAGCTCATCGGGACAGGGCACAGATACGCAGTATTTT
>NA|NA|TRBV6-6|TRBJ1-5
CASRQENQPQHF
TGTGCCAGCAGACAGGAAAATCAGCCCCAGCATTTT
>NA|NA|TRBV7-8|TRBJ1-3
CASSLVRAAGGNTIYF
TGTGCCAGCAGCTTAGTGAGGGCCGCGGGTGGAAACACCATATATTTT
>NA|TRBD2|TRBV14|TRBJ2-1
CASSGWRGGSYNEQFF
TGTGCCAGCAGCGGCTGGCGGGGGGGCTCCTACAATGAGCAGTTCTTC
>NA|TRBD2|TRBV9|TRBJ2-2
CASSLTSGGPGELFF
TGTGCCAGCAGTCTCACTAGCGGGGGGCCCGGGGAGCTGTTTTTT
>NA|NA|TRBV5-1|TRBJ1-3
CASSSGGAGNTIYF
TGCGCCAGCAGCTCTGGAGGCGCTGGAAACACCATATATTTT
>NA|TRBD1|TRBV25-1|TRBJ2-7
CASSDTGTGVHEQYF
TGTGCCAGCAGTGATACCGGGACAGGGGTCCACGAGCAGTACTTC
>NA|NA|TRBV2|TRBJ1-5
CASKTGRGNQPQHF
TGTGCCAGCAAAACAGGGAGAGGCAATCAGCCCCAGCATTTT
>NA|TRBD1|TRBV28|TRBJ2-7
CASSLTGGYEQYF
TGTGCCAGCAGCCTAACAGGGGGGTACGAGCAGTACTTC
>NA|NA|TRBV7-2|TRBJ2-1
CASSLKRAAYNEQFF
TGTGCCAGCAGCTTGAAGAGGGCCGCCTACAATGAGCAGTTCTTC
>NA|TRBD1|TRBV19|TRBJ1-6
CASRDRENSPLHF
TGTGCCAGCCGGGACAGGGAGAATTCACCCCTCCACTTT
>NA|NA|TRBV19|TRBJ1-1
CASSARKAEAFF
TGTGCCAGTAGTGCCAGGAAGGCTGAAGCTTTCTTT
>few|TRBD2|TRBV5-1|TRBJ2-3
CASSLGTSGSTDTQYF
TGCGCCAGCAGCTTGGGAACTAGCGGGTCCACAGATACGCAGTATTTT
>once|TRBD1|TRBV27|TRBJ2-1
CASSLLGQGLVNEQFF
TGTGCCAGCAGTTTATTAGGACAGGGCCTAGTGAATGAGCAGTTCTTC
>NA|NA|TRBV7-9|TRBJ1-5
CASTEGSYSNQPQHF
TGTGCCAGCACAGAGGGCAGTTATAGCAATCAGCCCCAGCATTTT
>NA|TRBD2|TRBV5-6|TRBJ2-7
CASNERSGGLLLYEQYF
TGTGCCAGCAACGAACGGTCGGGGGGGCTACTACTCTACGAGCAGTACTTC
>once|TRBD2|TRBV5-1|TRBJ2-6
CASSLLAGRSGGANVLTF
TGCGCCAGCAGCTTGCTAGCGGGGCGAAGCGGCGGGGCCAACGTCCTGACTTTC
>NA|NA|TRBV10-1|TRBJ1-1
CASSDRQEDTEAFF
TGCGCCAGCAGTGACCGACAGGAGGACACTGAAGCTTTCTTT
>NA|TRBD2|TRBV12-5|TRBJ2-1
CASGLVGTSGRGLSFF
TGTGCTAGTGGTTTGGTAGGGACTAGCGGGAGAGGATTGTCGTTCTTC
>NA|NA|TRBV9|TRBJ2-1
CASSAEGDPSYNEQFF
TGTGCCAGCAGCGCGGAAGGAGACCCCTCCTACAATGAGCAGTTCTTC
>NA|NA|TRBV10-3|TRBJ2-1
CAISLSGQGNNEQFF
TGTGCCATCAGTTTATCGGGTCAGGGAAATAATGAGCAGTTCTTC
>NA|TRBD1|TRBV18|TRBJ2-5
CASSATGETQYF
TGTGCCAGCTCAGCGACAGGGGAGACCCAGTACTTC
>NA|NA|TRBV28|TRBJ2-3
CASRTTNIDTQYF
TGTGCCAGTAGGACTACAAACATAGATACGCAGTATTTT
>few|TRBD1|TRBV7-2|TRBJ1-1
CASSSTGEAFF
TGTGCCAGCAGCTCGACAGGGGAAGCTTTCTTT
>once|NA|TRBV5-4|TRBJ1-2
CASSSPGANYGYTF
TGTGCCAGCAGCTCCCCAGGGGCTAACTATGGCTACACCTTC
>NA|NA|TRBV6-5|TRBJ1-5
CASTRGANQPQHF
TGTGCCAGCACCCGGGGGGCTAATCAGCCCCAGCATTTT